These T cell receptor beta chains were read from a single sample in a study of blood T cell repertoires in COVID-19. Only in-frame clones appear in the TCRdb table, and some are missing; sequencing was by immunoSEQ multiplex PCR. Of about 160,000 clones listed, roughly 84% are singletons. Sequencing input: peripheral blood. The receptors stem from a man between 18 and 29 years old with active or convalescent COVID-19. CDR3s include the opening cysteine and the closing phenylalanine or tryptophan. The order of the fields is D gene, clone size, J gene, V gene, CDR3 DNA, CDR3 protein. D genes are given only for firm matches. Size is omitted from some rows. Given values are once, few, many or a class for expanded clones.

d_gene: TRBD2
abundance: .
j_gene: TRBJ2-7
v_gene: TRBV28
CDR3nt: TGTGCCAGCACCCTTGAGCGGGGTGGTTACGAGCAGTACTTC
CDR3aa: CASTLERGGYEQYF

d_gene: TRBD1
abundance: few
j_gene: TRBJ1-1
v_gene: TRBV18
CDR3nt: TGTGCCAGCTCACCAAGGGACAGTGAAGCTTTCTTT
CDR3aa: CASSPRDSEAFF

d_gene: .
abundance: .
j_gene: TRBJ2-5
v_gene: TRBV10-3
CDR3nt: TGTGCCATCAGTGATCGGGAGACCCAGTACTTC
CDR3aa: CAISDRETQYF

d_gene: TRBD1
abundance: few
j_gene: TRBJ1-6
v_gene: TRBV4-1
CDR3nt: TGCGCCAGCAGCCAAGATTCCGGGACAGGGTTTAGTAATTCACCCCTCCACTTT
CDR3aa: CASSQDSGTGFSNSPLHF

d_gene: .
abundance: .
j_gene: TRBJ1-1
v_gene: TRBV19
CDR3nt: TGTGCCAGTAGTCCCTTCTCGTTCGAGGGGGACCCCACTGAAGCTTTCTTT
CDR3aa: CASSPFSFEGDPTEAFF

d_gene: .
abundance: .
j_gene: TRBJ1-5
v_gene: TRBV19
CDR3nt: TGTGCCAGTAGAAATATGGACAGCTGGCCCCAGCATTTT
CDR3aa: CASRNMDSWPQHF

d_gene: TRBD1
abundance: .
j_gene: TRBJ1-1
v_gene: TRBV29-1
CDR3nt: TGCAGCGTGGGGACAGGGGACACTGAAGCTTTCTTT
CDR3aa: CSVGTGDTEAFF

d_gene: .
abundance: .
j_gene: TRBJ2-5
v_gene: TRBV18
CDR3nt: TGTGCCAGCTCACCGAGCGGTCAAGAGACCCAGTACTTC
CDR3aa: CASSPSGQETQYF

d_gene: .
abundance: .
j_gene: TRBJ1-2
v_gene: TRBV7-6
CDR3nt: TGTGCCAGCAGCCCGAGGTTAGCCCATTCTAACTATGGCTACACCTTC
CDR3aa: CASSPRLAHSNYGYTF

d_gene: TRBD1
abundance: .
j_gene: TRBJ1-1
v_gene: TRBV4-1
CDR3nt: TGCGCCAGCAGCCAAGTACCCAGGGGGCCGGGCGGGGACACTGAAGCTTTCTTT
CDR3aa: CASSQVPRGPGGDTEAFF

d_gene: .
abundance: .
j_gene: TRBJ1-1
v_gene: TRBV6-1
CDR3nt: TGTGCCAGCAGTGAACATGGTTGGCGGGGGGGGGAAGCTTTCTTT
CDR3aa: CASSEHGWRGGEAFF

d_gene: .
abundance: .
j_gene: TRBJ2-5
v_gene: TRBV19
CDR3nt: TGTGCCAGTAGTATAAAGCTAGCAGAAGAGACCCAGTACTTC
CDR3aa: CASSIKLAEETQYF

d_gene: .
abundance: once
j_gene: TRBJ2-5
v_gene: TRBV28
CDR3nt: TGTGCCAGCAGACAGGGTTCTTGGGAGACCCAGTACTTC
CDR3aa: CASRQGSWETQYF

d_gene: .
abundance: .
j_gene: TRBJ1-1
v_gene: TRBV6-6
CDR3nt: TGTGCCAGCAGTTACGGCTCCCAGGGTGTTACTGAAGCTTTCTTT
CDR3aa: CASSYGSQGVTEAFF

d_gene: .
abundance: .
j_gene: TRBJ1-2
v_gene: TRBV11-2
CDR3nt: TGTGCCAGCAGCTCGGGATTAGCTAACTATGGCTACACCTTC
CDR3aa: CASSSGLANYGYTF

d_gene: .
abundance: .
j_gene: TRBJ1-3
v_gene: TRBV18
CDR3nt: TGTGCCAGCTCACCCTTTGTGCGCTCTGGAAACACCATATATTTT
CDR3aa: CASSPFVRSGNTIYF

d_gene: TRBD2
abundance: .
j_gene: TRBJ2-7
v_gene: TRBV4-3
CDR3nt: TGCGCCAGCAGCCAAGATAGGACTAGCGGGCCCTTCGAGCAGTACTTC
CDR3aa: CASSQDRTSGPFEQYF

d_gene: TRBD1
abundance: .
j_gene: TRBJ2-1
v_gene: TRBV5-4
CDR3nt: TGTGCCAGCAGCTCAAGACAGGGGGCCCATGAGCAGTTCTTC
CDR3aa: CASSSRQGAHEQFF

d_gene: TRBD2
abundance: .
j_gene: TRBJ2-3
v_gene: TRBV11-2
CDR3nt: TGTGCCAGCAGCGCCAGACTAGCGGGAGGCACAGATACGCAGTATTTT
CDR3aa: CASSARLAGGTDTQYF

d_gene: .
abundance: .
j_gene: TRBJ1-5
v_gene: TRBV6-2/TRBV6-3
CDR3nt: TGTGCCAGCAGCCCCGGCCGGGGGAGCAATCAGCCCCAGCATTTT
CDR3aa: CASSPGRGSNQPQHF

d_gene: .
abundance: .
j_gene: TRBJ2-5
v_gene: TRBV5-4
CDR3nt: TGTGCCAGCAGCTTGGCCGCCGCTTCGGGAGAGACCCAGTACTTC
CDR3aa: CASSLAAASGETQYF

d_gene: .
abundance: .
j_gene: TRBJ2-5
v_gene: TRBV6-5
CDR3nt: TGTGCCGGAGAACGGGGGGCCCAAGAGACCCAGTACTTC
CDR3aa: CAGERGAQETQYF

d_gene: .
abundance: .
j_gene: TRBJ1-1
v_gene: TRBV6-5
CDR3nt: TGTGCCAGCAGCAGGGCCTCGCGGACTGAAGCTTTCTTT
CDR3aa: CASSRASRTEAFF

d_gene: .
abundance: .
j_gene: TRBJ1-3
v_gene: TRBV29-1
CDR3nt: TGCAGCGTTGCGGCGTCCGGGGGGACTCGCTCTGGAAACACCATATATTTT
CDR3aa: CSVAASGGTRSGNTIYF

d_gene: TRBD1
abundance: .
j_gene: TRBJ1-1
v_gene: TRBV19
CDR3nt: TGTGCCAGCCGGGACAGGGGGGCCACTGAAGCTTTCTTT
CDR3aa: CASRDRGATEAFF

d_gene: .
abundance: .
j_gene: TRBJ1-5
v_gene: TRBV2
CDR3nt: TGTGCCAGCAGGGTCCCGGAGGGTCCCGCGAATCAGCCCCAGCATTTT
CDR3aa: CASRVPEGPANQPQHF

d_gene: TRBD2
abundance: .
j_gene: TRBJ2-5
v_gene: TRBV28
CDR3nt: TGTGCCAGCAGCAACCTTCTAGCGGAAGCGCAAGAGACCCAGTACTTC
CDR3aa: CASSNLLAEAQETQYF

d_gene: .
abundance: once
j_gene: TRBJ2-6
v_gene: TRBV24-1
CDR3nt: TGTGCCACCAGCCGAGGCTCTGGGGCCAACGTCCTGACTTTC
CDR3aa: CATSRGSGANVLTF

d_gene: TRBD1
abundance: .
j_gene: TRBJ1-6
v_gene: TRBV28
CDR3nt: TGTGCCACCCCCGGGACAGGGAGATCACCCCTCCACTTT
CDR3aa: CATPGTGRSPLHF

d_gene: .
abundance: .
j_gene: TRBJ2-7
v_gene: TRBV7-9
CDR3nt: TGTGCCAGCAGCTTAGATCCAGGTGACTACGAGCAGTACTTC
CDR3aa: CASSLDPGDYEQYF

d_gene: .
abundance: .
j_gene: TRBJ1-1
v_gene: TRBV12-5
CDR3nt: TGTGCTAGTGGTTTAGGCCAGGAGAACACTGAAGCTTTCTTT
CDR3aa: CASGLGQENTEAFF

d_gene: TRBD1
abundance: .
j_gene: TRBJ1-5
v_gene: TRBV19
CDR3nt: TGTGCCAGTAGGCCCACTATGACAGGGAACCAGCCCCAGCATTTT
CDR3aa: CASRPTMTGNQPQHF

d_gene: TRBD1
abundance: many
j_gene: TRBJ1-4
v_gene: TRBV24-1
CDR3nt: TGTGCCACCAGTGGAGGGACAGGGACAACTAATGAAAAACTGTTTTTT
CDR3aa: CATSGGTGTTNEKLFF

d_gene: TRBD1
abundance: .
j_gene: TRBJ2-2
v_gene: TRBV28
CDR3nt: TGTGCCGGAAAGGGACAGAATGACGCCGGGGAGCTGTTTTTT
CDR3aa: CAGKGQNDAGELFF

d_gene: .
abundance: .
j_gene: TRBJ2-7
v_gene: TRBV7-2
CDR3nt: TGTGCCAGCAGCTCTCACCAGGGGTACGAGCAGTACTTC
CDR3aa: CASSSHQGYEQYF

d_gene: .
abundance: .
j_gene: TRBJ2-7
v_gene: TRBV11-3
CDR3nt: TGTGCCAGCAGCTTTAACAGTGCCTACGAGCAGTACTTC
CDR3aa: CASSFNSAYEQYF

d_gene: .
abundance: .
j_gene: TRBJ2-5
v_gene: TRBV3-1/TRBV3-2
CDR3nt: TGTGCCAGCACCTACAGGAACGGGGAGACCCAGTACTTC
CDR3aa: CASTYRNGETQYF

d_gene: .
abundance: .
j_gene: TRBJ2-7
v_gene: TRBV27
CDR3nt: TGTGCCAGCAAACTCAGGCACGGCTCCTACGAGCAGTACTTC
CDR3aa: CASKLRHGSYEQYF

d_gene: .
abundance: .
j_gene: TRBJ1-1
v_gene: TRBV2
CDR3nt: TGTGCCAGCAGTGAGGGGACAAGCGCTTTCTTT
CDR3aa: CASSEGTSAFF

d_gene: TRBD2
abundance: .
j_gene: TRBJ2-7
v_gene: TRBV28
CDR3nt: TGTGCCAGCAGTACCCCCGCCAGCGGGAGCGGCGAGCAGTACTTC
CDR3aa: CASSTPASGSGEQYF

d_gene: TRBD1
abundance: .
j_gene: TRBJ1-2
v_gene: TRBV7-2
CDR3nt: TGTGCCAGCAGCTTAGCCCCTGCGACAGGGAACTATGGCTACACCTTC
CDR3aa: CASSLAPATGNYGYTF

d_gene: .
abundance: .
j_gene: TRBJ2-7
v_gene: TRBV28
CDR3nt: TGTGCCACCGCCGGGGACTCCTACGAGCAGTACTTC
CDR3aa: CATAGDSYEQYF

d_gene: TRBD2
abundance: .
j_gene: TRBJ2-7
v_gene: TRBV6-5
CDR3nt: TGTGCCAGCAGTTACTCAAAATCCGGGGGGTCCTACGAGCAGTACTTC
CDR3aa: CASSYSKSGGSYEQYF

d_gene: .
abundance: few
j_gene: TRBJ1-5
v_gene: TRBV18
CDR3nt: TGTGCCAGCTCTCAGACAGATAGCAATCAGCCCCAGCATTTT
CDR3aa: CASSQTDSNQPQHF

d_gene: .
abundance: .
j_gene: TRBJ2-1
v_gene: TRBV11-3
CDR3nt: TGTGCCAGCAGTCAAAATGGGGGCGAGCAGTTCTTC
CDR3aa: CASSQNGGEQFF

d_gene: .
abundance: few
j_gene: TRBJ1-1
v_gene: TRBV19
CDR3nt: TGTGCCAGTAGTACGTACCGACAGATAGAAGCTTTCTTT
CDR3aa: CASSTYRQIEAFF

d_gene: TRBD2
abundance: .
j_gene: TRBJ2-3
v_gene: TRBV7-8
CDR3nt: TGTGCCAGCAGCCCATATAGGACTAGCGTCCCAGATACGCAGTATTTT
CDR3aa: CASSPYRTSVPDTQYF

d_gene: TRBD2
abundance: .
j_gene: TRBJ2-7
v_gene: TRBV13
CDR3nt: TGTGCCAGCAGCTCCACCATGACTAGCGGGAAGAACTCCTACGAGCAGTACTTC
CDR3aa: CASSSTMTSGKNSYEQYF

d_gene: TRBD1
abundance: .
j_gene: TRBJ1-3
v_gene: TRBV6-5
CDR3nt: TGTGCCAGCAGTTCGGGGACAGGGCTCAGTGGAAACACCATATATTTT
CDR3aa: CASSSGTGLSGNTIYF

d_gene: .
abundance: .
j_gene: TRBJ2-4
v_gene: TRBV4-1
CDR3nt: TGCGCCAGCAGCCAAGGCTTAGCGGAGAACATTCAGTACTTC
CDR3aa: CASSQGLAENIQYF

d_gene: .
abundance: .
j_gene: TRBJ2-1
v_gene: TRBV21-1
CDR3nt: TGTGCCAGCAGCAAACAAAGGACTTATGAGCAGTTCTTC
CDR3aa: CASSKQRTYEQFF

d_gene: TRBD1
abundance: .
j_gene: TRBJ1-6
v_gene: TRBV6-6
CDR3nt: TGTGCCAGCAGTTACGCCGGGACAGGGGGCTCACCCCTCCACTTT
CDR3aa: CASSYAGTGGSPLHF

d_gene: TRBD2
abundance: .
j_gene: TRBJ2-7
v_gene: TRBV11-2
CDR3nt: TGTGCCAGCAGCTTAGATACGGCGGGGGGCGCTGTCTACGAGCAGTACTTC
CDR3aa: CASSLDTAGGAVYEQYF

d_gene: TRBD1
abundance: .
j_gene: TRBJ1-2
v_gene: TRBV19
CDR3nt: TGTGCCAGTAGTCCCCGGAAGGACAGGAACAACTATGGCTACACCTTC
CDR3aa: CASSPRKDRNNYGYTF

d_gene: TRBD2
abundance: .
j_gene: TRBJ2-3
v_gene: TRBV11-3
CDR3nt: TGTGCCAGCAGCTTAGCGGGAGGCCAAGATACGCAGTATTTT
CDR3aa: CASSLAGGQDTQYF

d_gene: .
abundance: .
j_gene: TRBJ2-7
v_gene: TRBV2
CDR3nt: TGTGCCAGCAGGGACTACTCCTACGAGCAGTACTTC
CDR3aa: CASRDYSYEQYF

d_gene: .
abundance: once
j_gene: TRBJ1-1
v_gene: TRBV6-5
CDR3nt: TGTGCCAGCAGTTATACAGGCAACACTGAAGCTTTCTTT
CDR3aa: CASSYTGNTEAFF

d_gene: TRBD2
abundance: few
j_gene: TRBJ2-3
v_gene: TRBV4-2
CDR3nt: TGTGCCAGCAGCCAAGATCCCCTCGAGGAGCGGGGGGAAGGAACAGATACGCAGTATTTT
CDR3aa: CASSQDPLEERGEGTDTQYF

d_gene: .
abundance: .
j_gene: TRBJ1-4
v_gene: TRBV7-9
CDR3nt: TGTGCCAGCAGCGACTATGGAGGGCTGGGTGAAAAACTGTTTTTT
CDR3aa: CASSDYGGLGEKLFF